The 18 T cell receptor beta chains below were found in one sample sequenced in a study of technical replicates of blood from a handful of donors. The method was immunoSEQ multiplex PCR; TCRdb's version includes in-frame clones alone and lacks a portion of them. The sample holds over 75,000 clones, approximately 96% seen once. Sequenced: T cells isolated from PBMCs. The origin of the receptors is a human donor in good health.

CDR3 in DNA: TGTGCCAGCAGTCTTACAGGGGGATCGAGGGATGGCTACACCTTC. Its protein product is CASSLTGGSRDGYTF. The gene calls are TRBV28 and TRBJ1-2; 8 positions match TRBD1. The CDR3 extends over 15 amino acids. Germline loops: CDR1 MDHEN, CDR2 SYDVKM. V dropped 5 bases and J dropped 6; count of bases not matched to a gene: 11.

The chain is built from TRBV10-1 and TRBJ2-7, with a tentative D call TRBD2 (6 bases). In germline, CDR1 is WNHNN, CDR2 SYGVQD (reference sequence). V was shortened by 3 bases and J by 1 base, with 16 bases between the two germline ends. The CDR3 consists of 16 residues. This CDR3 reads CASSEGSAGTSYEQYF. The CDR3 nucleotides are TGCGCCAGCAGTGAAGGGTCGGCGGGAACATCCTACGAGCAGTACTTC.

The V and J genes are TRBV5-1 and TRBJ2-7; 7 nucleotides agree with TRBD1. The V segment lost 4 bases and the J segment 0 bases; nucleotides outside the gene matches: 7. CDR1 is SGHRS and CDR2 is YFSETQ in the germline V gene. This CDR3 comprises 15 residues. CDR3 nucleotide sequence: TGCGCCAGCAGCCTACTACAGGGGTACTCCTACGAGCAGTACTTC. Amino acids: CASSLLQGYSYEQYF.

This clone is a singleton in its sample. This chain joins TRBV4-1 and TRBJ1-2; D gene unclear. The V and J ends lost 3 bases and 1 base respectively, with 12 bases between them. In germline, CDR1 is MGHRA, CDR2 YSYEKL. This CDR3 is 15 amino acids long. CDR3 sequence reads: CASSHVLGDNYGYTF. The CDR3 bases are TGCGCCAGCAGCCATGTTTTAGGAGATAACTATGGCTACACCTTC.

The V gene is TRBV5-1, the J gene TRBJ2-2; TRBD1 matches 9 bases. In germline, CDR1 is SGHRS, CDR2 YFSETQ. The CDR3 is made up of 14 amino acids. Losses at the gene ends were 7 bases for V and 3 bases for J; bases not matched to a gene: 4. The CDR3 loop is CASRRTGDTGELFF. The CDR3 DNA is TGCGCCAGCCGGCGGACAGGGGACACCGGGGAGCTGTTTTTT.

V is TRBV7-2 and J is TRBJ1-2; D ambiguous. The V end was cut by 4 bases, the J end by 2 bases, with 5 bases between. The length of the CDR3 is 12 residues. Germline assignment: CDR1 SGHTA and CDR2 FQGNSA. The CDR3 DNA follows: TGTGCCAGCAGCTGGCGGAACTATGGCTACACCTTC. The encoded protein is CASSWRNYGYTF. Full variable domain (missing parts from reference TRBV7-2 and TRBJ1-2): GAGVSQSPSNKVTEKGKDVELRCDPISGHTALYWYRQSLGQGLEFLIYFQGNSAPDKSGLPSDRFSAERTGGSVSTLTIQRTQQEDSAVYLCASSWRNYGYTFGSGTRLTVV.

V gene TRBV5-1 combines with J gene TRBJ1-3; possible D gene TRBD1, 5 bases. The CDR3 runs to 14 residues. Germline CDR1 and CDR2: SGHRS and YFSETQ. The ends were cut back, 1 base at V and 2 bases at J, with 7 bases in the middle. CDR3 nucleotides: TGCGCCAGCAGCTTGACAGGTGCTGGAAACACCATATATTTT. Protein: CASSLTGAGNTIYF.

The chain uses TRBV27 and TRBJ1-2, with TRBD1 matching 7 bases. CDR1 is MNHEY and CDR2 is SMNVEV in the germline V gene (reference sequence). The CDR3 spans 14 residues. V lost 4 bases and J lost 4; bases outside the gene matches: 6. DNA for the CDR3: TGTGCCAGCAGTTGGAAGGGGGCGAGCTATGGCTACACCTTC. Amino acid sequence: CASSWKGASYGYTF.

This chain links TRBV4-1 with TRBJ2-1; 7 bases fit TRBD2. The junction had 10 bases not matched to a gene; V was cut back by 5 bases and J by 3 bases. CDR1 is MGHRA and CDR2 is YSYEKL in the germline V gene. The CDR3 has 16 residues. CDR3 sequence (DNA): TGCGCCAGCAGCAATACCGGCGGGAGACTCTACAATGAGCAGTTCTTC. Its translation is CASSNTGGRLYNEQFF.

This rearrangement joins TRBV2 to TRBJ2-1, with 8 positions matching TRBD2. CDR3 length: 15 amino acids. Trimming at V came to 4 bases and at J to 0 bases, leaving 2 bases not matched to a gene. Germline V gives CDR1 SNHLY, CDR2 FYNNEI. CDR3 bases: TGTGCCAGCAGTGGGGGGACTAGCTCCTACAATGAGCAGTTCTTC. Its protein is CASSGGTSSYNEQFF.

The DNA for the CDR3 is TGTGCCAGCAGTCTGACAGGGACGGTTACCGGGGAGCTGTTTTTT. The encoded protein is CASSLTGTVTGELFF. The chain links TRBV27 to TRBJ2-2, with 7 bases aligning to TRBD1. The CDR3 spans 15 residues. The ends lost 5 bases at V and 5 bases at J; junction bases unmatched: 8. CDR1 and CDR2 from the germline V gene are MNHEY and SMNVEV (reference sequence).

The chain carries TRBV13 and TRBJ2-5, with 11 bases aligning to TRBD2. The CDR3 consists of 17 residues. Germline CDR1 is PRHDT and CDR2 is FYEKMQ (reference sequence). V shed 0 bases and J 4 bases; nucleotides not matched to a gene: 7. The CDR3 here is CASSLGFSGGAGETQYF. The CDR3 DNA sequence: TGTGCCAGCAGCTTAGGCTTTAGCGGGGGGGCTGGAGAGACCCAGTACTTC.

V and J are TRBV7-9 and TRBJ1-5; D is ambiguous. Germline V lookup: CDR1 SEHNR, CDR2 FQNEAQ (reference sequence). The CDR3 extends over 12 amino acids. Trimming shortened V by 5 bases and J by 5 bases, and 7 bases separated the two germline ends. The CDR3: CASSVTDQPQHF. The CDR3 DNA is TGTGCCAGCAGCGTAACTGATCAGCCCCAGCATTTT.

This sequence joins TRBV27 and TRBJ2-5, with TRBD2 matching over 15 bases. Per the germline V gene, CDR1 is MNHEY and CDR2 is SMNVEV (reference sequence). The length of the CDR3 is 21 residues. Trimming removed 6 bases from V and 1 base from J; junction bases left unmatched: 18. CDR3: CASSPGLAGGGFRYSQETQYF. DNA of the CDR3: TGTGCCAGCAGCCCCGGACTAGCGGGAGGGGGGTTTCGATACTCCCAAGAGACCCAGTACTTC.

In this sample, this clone turned up once. The chain combines TRBV10-2 with TRBJ1-2; 8 nucleotides line up with TRBD1. This CDR3 is built from 15 residues. After removal of 10 bases from V and 4 bases from J, the junction contained 14 bases not matched to a gene. Germline values: CDR1 WSHSY, CDR2 SAAADI. This chain's CDR3 is CATWAGGAGPYGYTF. CDR3 nucleotide sequence: TGCGCCACCTGGGCAGGGGGCGCCGGTCCCTATGGCTACACCTTC.

The V gene is TRBV4-1, the J gene TRBJ1-1; 9 bases fit TRBD1. CDR3 length: 15 residues. In germline, CDR1 is MGHRA, CDR2 YSYEKL. V lost 2 bases to trimming and J lost 8 bases; unmatched junction nucleotides: 9. CDR3 DNA sequence: TGCGCCAGCAGCCAAAGGCCGGGACAGGGATCAGAAGCTTTCTTT. This encodes CASSQRPGQGSEAFF.

This rearrangement joins TRBV7-9 to TRBJ2-7, with 8 bases fitting TRBD1. The junction had 8 bases not matched to a gene; V was cut back by 2 bases and J by 5 bases. Germline loops: CDR1 SEHNR, CDR2 FQNEAQ (reference sequence). The CDR3 has 15 amino acids. This CDR3 reads CASSLSRTGSNEQYF. For the CDR3, the DNA is TGTGCCAGCAGCTTATCCCGGACAGGGTCGAACGAGCAGTACTTC.

The chain links TRBV5-6 to TRBJ1-1; a possible D gene is TRBD1 (6 bases). Trimming left V 1 base short and J 6 bases short, with 13 bases between. Germline CDR1 SGHDT, CDR2 YYEEEE. This CDR3 spans 14 amino acids. The CDR3 coding sequence is TGTGCCAGCAGCTTGTGGGGGGGCTTGGCTGAAGCTTTCTTT. It is translated as CASSLWGGLAEAFF.